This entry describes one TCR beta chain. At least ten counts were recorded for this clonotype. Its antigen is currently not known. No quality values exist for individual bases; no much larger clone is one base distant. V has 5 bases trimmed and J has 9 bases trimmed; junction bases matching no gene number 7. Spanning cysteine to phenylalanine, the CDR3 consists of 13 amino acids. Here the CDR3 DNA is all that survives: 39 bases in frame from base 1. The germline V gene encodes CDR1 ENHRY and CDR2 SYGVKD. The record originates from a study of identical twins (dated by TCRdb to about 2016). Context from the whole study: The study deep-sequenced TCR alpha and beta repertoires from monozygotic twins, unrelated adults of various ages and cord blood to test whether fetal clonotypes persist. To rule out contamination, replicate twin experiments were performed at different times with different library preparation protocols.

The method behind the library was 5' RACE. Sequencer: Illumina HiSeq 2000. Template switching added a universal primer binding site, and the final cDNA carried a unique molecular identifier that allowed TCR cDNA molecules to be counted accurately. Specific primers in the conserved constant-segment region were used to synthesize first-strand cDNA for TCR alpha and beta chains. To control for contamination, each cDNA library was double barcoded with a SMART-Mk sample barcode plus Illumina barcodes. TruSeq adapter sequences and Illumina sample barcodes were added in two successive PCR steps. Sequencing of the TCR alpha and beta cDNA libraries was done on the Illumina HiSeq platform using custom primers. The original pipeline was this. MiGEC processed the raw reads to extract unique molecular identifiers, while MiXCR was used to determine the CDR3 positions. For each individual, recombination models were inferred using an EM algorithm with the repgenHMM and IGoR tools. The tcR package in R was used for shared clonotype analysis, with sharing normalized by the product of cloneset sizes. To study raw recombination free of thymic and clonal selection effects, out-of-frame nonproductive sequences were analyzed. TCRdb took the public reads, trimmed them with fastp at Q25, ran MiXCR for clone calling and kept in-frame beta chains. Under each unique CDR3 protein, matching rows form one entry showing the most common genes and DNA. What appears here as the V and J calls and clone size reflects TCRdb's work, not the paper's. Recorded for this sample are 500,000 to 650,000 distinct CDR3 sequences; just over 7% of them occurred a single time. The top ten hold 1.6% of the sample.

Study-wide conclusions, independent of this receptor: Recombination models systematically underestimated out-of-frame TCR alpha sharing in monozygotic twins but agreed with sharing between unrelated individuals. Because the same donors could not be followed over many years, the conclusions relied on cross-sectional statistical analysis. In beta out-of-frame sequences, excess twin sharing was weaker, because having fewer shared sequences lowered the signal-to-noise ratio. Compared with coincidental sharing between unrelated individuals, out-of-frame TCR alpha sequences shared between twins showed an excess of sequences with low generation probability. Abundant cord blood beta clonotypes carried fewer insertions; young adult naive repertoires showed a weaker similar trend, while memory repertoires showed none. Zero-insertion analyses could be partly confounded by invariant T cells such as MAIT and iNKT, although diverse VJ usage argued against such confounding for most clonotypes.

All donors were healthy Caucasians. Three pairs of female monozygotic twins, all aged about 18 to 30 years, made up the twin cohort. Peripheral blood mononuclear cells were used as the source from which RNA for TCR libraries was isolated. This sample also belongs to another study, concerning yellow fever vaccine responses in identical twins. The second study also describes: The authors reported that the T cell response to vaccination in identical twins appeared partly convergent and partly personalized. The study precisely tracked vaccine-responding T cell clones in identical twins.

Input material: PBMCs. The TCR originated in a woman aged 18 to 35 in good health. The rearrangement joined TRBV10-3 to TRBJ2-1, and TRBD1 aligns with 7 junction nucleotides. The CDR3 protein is CAISSRDRTEQFF. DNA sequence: TGTGCCATCAGTTCCCGGGACAGAACTGAGCAGTTCTTC.